This T cell receptor beta chain is drawn from a study of blood T cell repertoires in COVID-19. This CDR3 has 15 amino acids. Trimming cost V 4 bases and J 0 bases, with 12 bases left between them. Germline V gene sequence: CDR1 LGHDT, CDR2 YNNKEL (reference sequence). As processed by the authors: How many nucleated cells were present was estimated from reference gene primer amplification. TCRdb's table, derived via immunoSEQ multiplex PCR, lists solely in-frame clones and lacks some. The V and J calls and clone size come from that table; D and trimming were worked out from the DNA. The data contain approximately 300,000 clones, 89% of them singletons.

The sequence was collected from a man younger than 35 who had recovered from COVID-19. The V call is TRBV3-1 (or the pseudogene TRBV3-2), the J call TRBJ1-1; possible D gene TRBD1, 5 bases. Sequencing used peripheral blood. The CDR3 nucleotides are TGTGCCAGCAGCCCCACTAGCAGGGTGAACACTGAAGCTTTCTTT. Its protein product is CASSPTSRVNTEAFF.